Below, 27 T cell receptor beta chains from the same sample are listed, as sequenced in a study of Graves' ophthalmopathy and Graves' hyperthyroidism. RNA transcripts were the source from which TCR beta CDR3 regions were amplified. The workflow started with a first-round RT-PCR run with HTBI primers and then moved on to a second-round multiplex PCR. Via MiXCR, TCRdb re-called the multiplex PCR reads, giving one row per CDR3 protein. The sample holds approximately 210,000 distinct CDR3 sequences, 20% to 25% seen once. The sample taken for sequencing was peripheral blood. The receptor source for this set is a woman aged 45-65 years with Graves' ophthalmopathy.

This clonotype was seen only a few times. A much more abundant neighbour one base away suggests this may be a read error. The V gene is TRBV28, the J gene TRBJ1-1; 7 bases are shared with TRBD1. This CDR3 contains 17 residues. CDR1 is MDHEN, CDR2 SYDVKM, per germline. CDR3 coding DNA: TGTGCCTGCAGTTTATCCCCCCACAGGGGATTGAACACTGAAGCTTTCTTT. Translating gives CACSLSPHRGLNTEAFF.

This clonotype showed up many times. The rearrangement links TRBV7-9 to TRBJ2-7, with D unresolved. The germline gives CDR1 SEHNR, CDR2 FQNEAQ (reference sequence). V was trimmed by 3 bases and J by 6 bases, leaving 12 bases between them. CDR3 length: 13 amino acids. The CDR3 is CASSFGLSTEQYF. The CDR3 DNA reads TGTGCCAGCAGCTTCGGGCTATCCACCGAGCAGTACTTC.

J is TRBJ1-2 and V is TRBV30; no clear D. The CDR3 has 13 amino acids. CDR1 is GTSNPN and CDR2 is SVGIG in the germline V gene (reference sequence). Between the trimmed V and J ends, which lost 5 bases and 8 bases, there was a span of 18 bases. DNA of the CDR3: TGTGCCTGGCACCGGGCCGCTGTCCGGGGCTACACCTTC. Protein: CAWHRAAVRGYTF.

This clonotype was counted ten times or more. The chain carries TRBV4-1 and TRBJ2-2; no clear D gene. Deletions cut 4 bases from V and 0 bases from J, with 12 bases between. CDR1 and CDR2 from the germline V gene are MGHRA and YSYEKL. There are 16 residues in the CDR3. The CDR3 is CASSPPDAANTGELFF. CDR3 bases: TGCGCCAGCAGCCCCCCGGACGCGGCGAACACCGGGGAGCTGTTTTTT.

The table lists this clonotype with many counts. Here the CDR3 DNA reads TGTGCCAGTAGTATGGCGCAGGGTTCCAATCAGCCCCAGCATTTT. It encodes CASSMAQGSNQPQHF. This chain connects TRBV19 to TRBJ1-5, with a weak D call TRBD1 (5 bases). V was cut by 3 bases and J by 3 bases, with 12 bases left in between. CDR1 and CDR2 from the germline V gene are LNHDA and SQIVND (reference sequence). The CDR3 covers 15 residues.

The CDR3 coding sequence is TGCGCCAGCAGCTTGGACCGGTCCGCCTACGAGCAGTACTTC. Its translation is CASSLDRSAYEQYF. This chain joins TRBV5-1 and TRBJ2-7, with no clear D. CDR3 length: 14 residues. Germline CDR1 SGHRS, CDR2 YFSETQ. Trimming stripped 0 bases from V and 2 bases from J, with 9 bases between.

This rearrangement joins TRBV6-1 to TRBJ1-2; TRBD1 agrees at 9 bases. Losses at the gene ends were 8 bases for V and 6 bases for J; bases not matched to a gene: 4. Looked up from germline, CDR1 is MNHNS and CDR2 is SASEGT. CDR3 size: 12 residues. CDR3 sequence reads: CASHWTGDGYTF. The CDR3, as DNA: TGTGCCAGCCACTGGACAGGGGATGGCTACACCTTC.

This clonotype was seen once. V usage is TRBV28 and J usage is TRBJ2-7; TRBD2 aligns across 7 bases. The CDR3 length is 15 residues. Germline V gene lookup returns CDR1 MDHEN and CDR2 SYDVKM. V gave up 5 bases and J gave up 2 bases; unmatched junction bases: 9. The CDR3 DNA reads as TGTGCCAGCAGTCCCAGCGGGACCGCTCCCTACGAGCAGTACTTC. It codes for CASSPSGTAPYEQYF.

This clonotype was recorded a few times. V usage is TRBV20-1 and J usage is TRBJ1-2; no reliable D call. Germline V gene sequence: CDR1 DFQATT, CDR2 SNEGSKA (reference sequence). CDR3 length: 14 amino acids. V was clipped by 4 bases and J by 4 bases, with 16 bases between them. The CDR3 region is CSATVGLRAYGYTF. DNA for the CDR3: TGCAGTGCTACCGTTGGGCTGAGGGCCTATGGCTACACCTTC.

At least ten counts were recorded for this clonotype. The chain links TRBV7-9 to TRBJ1-1; tentative D call: TRBD1 (6 bases). The germline V and J ends were trimmed by 1 base and 5 bases, with 11 bases remaining between them. The length of the CDR3 is 14 residues. Germline V CDR1 and CDR2: SEHNR, FQNEAQ (reference sequence). This CDR3 is CASSLVRGRTEAFF. As DNA, the CDR3 is TGTGCCAGCAGCTTAGTTAGGGGGAGGACTGAAGCTTTCTTT. Filled out from reference TRBV7-9 and TRBJ1-1, the complete variable domain reads DTGVSQNPRHKITKRGQNVTFRCDPISEHNRLYWYRQTLGQGPEFLTYFQNEAQLEKSRLLSDRFSAERPKGSFSTLEIQRTEQGDSAMYLCASSLVRGRTEAFFGQGTRLTVV.

This clonotype showed up many times. The chain carries TRBV10-3 and TRBJ1-2; 7 bases fit TRBD1. Unmatched junction bases numbered 4, after V lost 0 bases and J lost 3 bases. The CDR3 covers 15 residues. Germline assignment: CDR1 ENHRY and CDR2 SYGVKD. In DNA form, the CDR3 reads TGTGCCATCAGTGAGTCAACTGGGACAGACTATGGCTACACCTTC. It encodes CAISESTGTDYGYTF.

This rearrangement joins TRBV24-1 to TRBJ2-5; D perhaps matches TRBD2 (6 bases). V was shortened by 5 bases and J by 4 bases, with 22 bases between the two germline ends. The CDR3 length is 17 residues. Germline CDR1 reads KGHDR; CDR2 reads SFDVKD. The CDR3, as DNA: TGTGCCACCAGTGGCGAAGACTCCGGGACTCAGGGAGAGACCCAGTACTTC. Residues: CATSGEDSGTQGETQYF.

This clonotype was detected many times. The rearrangement links TRBV12-3 or TRBV12-4 to TRBJ1-2; D uncertain. The V gene lost 6 bases and the J gene lost 4 bases, with 12 bases spanning the gap. The CDR3 contains 13 residues. This CDR3 reads CASSLSTGYGYTF. The CDR3 region has the DNA TGTGCCAGCAGCTTATCCACGGGCTATGGCTACACCTTC.

The chain is built from TRBV9 and TRBJ1-5; D gene unclear. Germline V gene sequence: CDR1 SGDLS, CDR2 YYNGEE. The CDR3 length is 15 residues. V was trimmed by 0 bases and J by 0 bases, leaving 7 bases between them. The DNA of the CDR3 is TGTGCCAGCAGCGTAGGACAATATAGCAATCAGCCCCAGCATTTT. This gives the protein CASSVGQYSNQPQHF.

This clonotype was counted many times. The rearrangement uses TRBV24-1 and TRBJ2-5; 10 bases line up with TRBD2. The CDR3 runs 16 residues. V gave up 3 bases and J gave up 7 bases; unmatched junction bases: 10. The V gene's germline CDR1 is KGHDR and CDR2 SFDVKD. Here the CDR3 reads CATSDRTSGLGGTQYF. The CDR3 DNA sequence: TGTGCCACCAGTGATAGGACTAGCGGACTGGGAGGGACCCAGTACTTC.

In regard to this clonotype: The junction and the germline gene differ at one end; a read error may be behind it. The chain has TRBV11-2 and TRBJ2-7; D not certain. CDR1 and CDR2 (germline): SGHAT, FQNNGV. This CDR3 contains 16 residues. The CDR3 DNA follows: TGCGCCAGCAGCTTAGGAGTTGGAGATGCTCCCTACGAGCAGTACTTC. Residues: CASSLGVGDAPYEQYF. The whole variable domain, filled in from reference TRBV11-2 and TRBJ2-7, reads EAGVAQSPRYKIIEKRQSVAFWCNPISGHATLYWYQQILGQGPKLLIQFQNNGVVDDSQLPKDRFSAERLKGVDSTLKIQPAKLEDSAVYLCASSLGVGDAPYEQYFGPGTRLTVT.

This clonotype was recorded at least ten times. The rearrangement uses TRBV29-1 and TRBJ1-1; D uncertain. Between the trimmed V and J ends, which lost 3 bases and 8 bases, there was a span of 16 bases. Germline V gene lookup returns CDR1 SQVTM and CDR2 ANQGSEA. The CDR3 totals 13 residues. This CDR3 reads CSVEEMGGKEAFF. The DNA for the CDR3 is TGCAGCGTTGAGGAAATGGGAGGAAAGGAAGCTTTCTTT.

This clonotype was detected ten times or more. The chain uses TRBV15 and TRBJ2-7; no reliable D call. V was trimmed by 1 base and J by 2 bases, leaving 12 bases between them. The CDR3 is made up of 15 amino acids. Germline V gene lookup returns CDR1 LNHNV and CDR2 YYDKDF (reference sequence). DNA of the CDR3: TGTGCCACCAGCAGAGGGGCTAGGGCCCCCTACGAGCAGTACTTC. Translation gives CATSRGARAPYEQYF.

This clonotype occurred many times. The V gene is TRBV27, the J gene TRBJ2-5; a weak D match, TRBD2 (5 bases). CDR3 length equals 14 residues. V lost 5 bases to trimming and J lost 2 bases, with 12 bases between them. Germline V gene data show CDR1 as MNHEY and CDR2 as SMNVEV (reference sequence). The CDR3 nucleotides are TGTGCCAGCAGTCGGAACAGACTACAAGAGACCCAGTACTTC. It encodes CASSRNRLQETQYF.

Ten or more counts support this clonotype. V and J are TRBV2 and TRBJ1-1; D may be TRBD1 (5 bases). CDR3 length: 11 amino acids. The V and J ends lost 7 bases and 6 bases respectively, with 9 bases between them. Germline V gene sequence: CDR1 SNHLY, CDR2 FYNNEI. The CDR3 here is CASKRGSEAFF. The CDR3, as DNA: TGTGCCAGCAAGAGGGGATCTGAAGCTTTCTTT. Based on the CDR3 plus reference TRBV2 and TRBJ1-1, the full variable domain is EPEVTQTPSHQVTQMGQEVILRCVPISNHLYFYWYRQILGQKVEFLVSFYNNEISEKSEIFDDQFSVERPDGSNFTLKIRSTKLEDSAMYFCASKRGSEAFFGQGTRLTVV.

The V and J genes are TRBV24-1 and TRBJ1-2; D gene uncertain. The CDR3 contains 14 residues. CDR1 is KGHDR, CDR2 SFDVKD, per germline. V was clipped by 3 bases and J by 12 bases, with 19 bases between them. In DNA, the CDR3 is TGTGCCACCAGTGATCCTCGGACTGGATCCGGCCACACCTTC. The encoded protein is CATSDPRTGSGHTF.

This clonotype was counted ten times or more. The gene calls are TRBV7-8 and TRBJ2-3; D might be TRBD2 (5 bases). Germline values: CDR1 SGHVS, CDR2 FQNEAQ. CDR3 length: 12 amino acids. Trimming removed 5 bases from V and 6 bases from J, with 9 bases in between. The CDR3 DNA reads TGTGCCAGCAGCCGGAGGAGGGATACGCAGTATTTT. Protein: CASSRRRDTQYF.

The sample holds many counts of this clonotype. The J gene is TRBJ1-1, the V gene TRBV11-2; D is uncertain. V was shortened by 1 base and J by 6 bases, with 12 bases between the two germline ends. Germline V gives CDR1 SGHAT, CDR2 FQNNGV. The CDR3 has 14 residues. CDR3 nucleotide sequence: TGTGCCAGCAGCTTAGTCCCGGGAACAGCTGAAGCTTTCTTT. Translated: CASSLVPGTAEAFF.

This clonotype appeared a few times. The rearrangement links TRBV7-2 to TRBJ1-1; D remains ambiguous. V was clipped by 3 bases and J by 4 bases, with 9 bases between them. This CDR3 has 13 amino acids. The germline gives CDR1 SGHTA, CDR2 FQGNSA. This CDR3 is CASSLWLSTEAFF. DNA of the CDR3: TGTGCCAGCAGCTTGTGGTTGAGCACTGAAGCTTTCTTT.

This rearrangement joins TRBV6-1 to TRBJ2-7; D might be TRBD1 or TRBD2, each matching 5 bases. Germline loops: CDR1 MNHNS, CDR2 SASEGT. The CDR3 has 14 amino acids. The V gene lost 6 bases and the J gene lost 1 base, with 13 bases spanning the gap. This CDR3 reads CASSVRDRSYEQYF. The CDR3 region has the DNA TGTGCCAGCAGCGTCCGGGACCGTTCCTACGAGCAGTACTTC.

This chain uses TRBV30 with TRBJ2-2, with unresolved D. CDR3 length equals 12 residues. V was pared by 3 bases and J by 6 bases, with 8 bases between. The germline V gene has CDR1 GTSNPN and CDR2 SVGIG (reference sequence). Written as DNA, the CDR3 is TGTGCCTGGAGCCGAAGGTCCGGGGAGCTGTTTTTT. Its translation is CAWSRRSGELFF.

This clonotype has ten or more counts. The rearrangement joins TRBV27 to TRBJ1-1, with 9 bases identical to TRBD1. CDR1 MNHEY and CDR2 SMNVEV come from the germline V gene (reference sequence). There are 17 residues in the CDR3. The ends lost 6 bases at V and 6 bases at J; junction bases unmatched: 17. CDR3: CASSPPGQGPSLAEAFF. CDR3 nucleotide sequence: TGTGCCAGCAGCCCCCCGGGACAGGGTCCTTCACTCGCTGAAGCTTTCTTT.